This T cell receptor (beta chain) was found in a study of cytomegalovirus exposure and HLA in healthy donors. 60 Vbeta and 13 Jbeta primers were used in PCR. Assay used: immunoSEQ multiplex PCR; TCRdb lists only in-frame clones, some missing. The table has about 120,000 clones, about three quarters seen once. Trimming stripped 10 bases from V and 8 bases from J, with 20 bases between. The CDR3 loop spans 13 amino acids. Germline lookup yields CDR1 MDHEN and CDR2 SYDVKM. The donors, nominally healthy at sampling, likely had unrecorded immune exposures. This rearrangement joins TRBV28 to TRBJ1-2; D is perhaps TRBD1 (6 bases). Input material: PBMCs. The source of this sequence is a young man in good health and CMV-seronegative. In DNA form, the CDR3 reads TGTGCCATAGGGGGGGCAGGAGCTAGGGGCTACACCTTC. Its protein is CAIGGAGARGYTF.